The source of this TCR beta chain is a study of human T cells and chemical hapten exposure. Germline assignment: CDR1 LGHNA and CDR2 YNFKEQ. The CDR3 has 17 residues. V lost 0 bases, J lost 2 bases, and 8 bases stayed unmatched. Notes on this clonotype: The antigen is unknown.

Study observations and caveats: The number of TCRs over 1 in 1000 frequency stayed unchanged after DPC.

Noted time point: healthy volunteer bleed at 2 weeks. Whole blood, unfractionated, served as the material for total RNA extraction. From the RACE reads, TCRdb called clonotypes with MiXCR, one entry per CDR3 protein. The table records about 130,000 distinct CDR3 sequences, about 8.2% of them present only once. The V and J genes are TRBV4-2 and TRBJ2-3, with 7 bases matching TRBD2. The TCR comes from a male donor in good health. Some clones in this sample may be carry-over from other donors' samples. The sample consisted of whole blood. CDR3 bases: TGTGCCAGCAGCCAAGACTGGCTAGCGGAGTTCACAGATACGCAGTATTTT. Protein product: CASSQDWLAEFTDTQYF.